Shown below are 24 T cell receptor beta chains from a single sample sequenced in a study of monozygotic twins with inflammatory bowel disease. One entry per CDR3 protein, without DNA, is what TCRdb gives after re-calling the 5' RACE reads. This table holds about 380,000 distinct CDR3 sequences. The source material was blood. These receptors all stem from a human donor with ulcerative colitis or Crohn's disease, or a healthy co-twin of an affected twin (not recorded which).

The rearrangement links TRBV12-3 or TRBV12-4 to TRBJ1-6; TCRdb calls TRBD1, which cannot be checked without DNA. This CDR3 comprises 14 residues. CDR3 protein: CASRRQTRDSPLHF.

This rearrangement joins TRBV20-1 to TRBJ1-5. The germline V gene has CDR1 DFQATT and CDR2 SNEGSKA (reference sequence). This CDR3 has 14 residues. CDR3: CSARDAGPDQPQHF.

The chain has TRBV11-2 and TRBJ1-1; TCRdb gives TRBD1 as the D gene, but with no DNA this cannot be confirmed. Per germline, CDR1 SGHAT and CDR2 FQNNGV. The CDR3 runs to 15 residues. CDR3 loop: CASSLADIRNTEAFF.

The chain carries TRBV24-1 and TRBJ2-5; the TRBD1 assignment by TCRdb is unverifiable without DNA. Germline lookup yields CDR1 KGHDR and CDR2 SFDVKD. CDR3 length equals 16 residues. The CDR3 region is CATSDGQTSSKETQYF.

This chain connects TRBV6-1 to TRBJ2-3. The CDR3 runs to 15 residues. Germline-derived CDR1 and CDR2 are MNHNS and SASEGT. The CDR3 is CAIAPFISSTDTQYF.

V gene TRBV10-3 combines with J gene TRBJ2-3; absent DNA, TCRdb's TRBD1 call cannot be checked. The CDR3 covers 17 residues. Germline-derived CDR1 and CDR2 are ENHRY and SYGVKD. CDR3 sequence reads: CAITSGQGAVSTDTQYF.

This chain links TRBV6-5 with TRBJ2-3; there is no DNA to check the TCRdb D call of TRBD2. Germline CDR1 and CDR2: MNHEY and SVGAGI. This CDR3 is 18 amino acids long. The CDR3: CASSPGLAGGPNTDTQYF.

This chain connects TRBV7-3 to TRBJ2-5. CDR1 is SGHTA, CDR2 FQGTGA, per germline. The CDR3 sequence is 13 residues long. The CDR3: CASSRSREETQYF.

The CDR3 here is CASSLRDRGAVEQYF. This chain joins TRBV5-1 and TRBJ2-7; TCRdb returns TRBD1, unconfirmable since there is no DNA. Germline V gives CDR1 SGHRS, CDR2 YFSETQ. The CDR3 covers 15 residues.

The chain couples TRBV6-2 or TRBV6-3 to TRBJ2-1. This CDR3 region has 14 residues. Germline lookup yields CDR1 MNHEY and CDR2 SVGEGT. This CDR3 reads CASSYLPSYNEQFF.

CDR3 amino acids: CASSLLGTTQETQYF. This chain joins TRBV5-1 and TRBJ2-5; absent DNA, TCRdb's TRBD1 call cannot be checked. This CDR3 contains 15 residues. The germline gives CDR1 SGHRS, CDR2 YFSETQ.

V and J are TRBV4-2 and TRBJ2-5; TCRdb lists TRBD2, though no DNA is available to test this call. The CDR3 contains 17 residues. Germline loops: CDR1 LGHNA, CDR2 YNFKEQ. CDR3 amino acids: CASSQDLTSGIQETQYF.

The chain combines TRBV4-2 with TRBJ2-7; there is no DNA to check the TCRdb D call of TRBD1. The CDR3 totals 14 residues. CDR1 and CDR2 from the germline V gene are LGHNA and YNFKEQ. The CDR3 reads CASSFRGRTYEQYF.

The chain joins TRBV7-9 to TRBJ2-4. The length of the CDR3 is 12 residues. Germline CDR1 SEHNR, CDR2 FQNEAQ (reference sequence). This chain's CDR3 is CASSLGGYIQYF.

The rearrangement links TRBV4-3 to TRBJ1-1; TCRdb outputs TRBD1, but without DNA this stays unchecked. Germline loops: CDR1 LGHNA, CDR2 YSLEER. This CDR3 region has 14 residues. The CDR3 protein is CASSPSGGHTEAFF.

The V gene is TRBV13, the J gene TRBJ1-6; the TCRdb call, TRBD1, lacks DNA for checking. Germline V gene data show CDR1 as PRHDT and CDR2 as FYEKMQ (reference sequence). This CDR3 is 16 amino acids long. This CDR3 reads CASSSTGQPLASPLHF.

The chain recombines TRBV18 with TRBJ2-3; TCRdb proposes TRBD1, but this gene call is untestable without DNA. This CDR3 comprises 17 residues. Germline CDR1 is KGHSH and CDR2 is LQKENI. CDR3 residues: CASSPNPGSHYTDTQYF.

The J gene is TRBJ2-1, the V gene TRBV19. Germline V gene lookup returns CDR1 LNHDA and CDR2 SQIVND (reference sequence). The CDR3 consists of 12 residues. CDR3 protein: CATGWLYNEQFF.

The rearrangement joins TRBV7-2 to TRBJ2-3; TCRdb's assignment of TRBD1 cannot be checked, as there is no DNA. Germline CDR1 SGHTA, CDR2 FQGNSA. This CDR3 has 13 amino acids. CDR3 protein: CASSPQGSNTQYF.

Here the CDR3 reads CASSSQGPGFF. The rearrangement joins TRBV7-9 to TRBJ2-1; TCRdb designates TRBD1, a call that cannot be tested without DNA. Germline V gene sequence: CDR1 SEHNR, CDR2 FQNEAQ (reference sequence). This CDR3 is built from 11 residues. Full variable domain (missing parts from reference TRBV7-9 and TRBJ2-1): DTGVSQNPRHKITKRGQNVTFRCDPISEHNRLYWYRQTLGQGPEFLTYFQNEAQLEKSRLLSDRFSAERPKGSFSTLEIQRTEQGDSAMYLCASSSQGPGFFGPGTRLTVL.

The gene calls are TRBV4-3 and TRBJ2-7; TCRdb's D call of TRBD1 is untestable without DNA. Germline V gives CDR1 LGHNA, CDR2 YSLEER. The CDR3 is 15 amino acids. Here the CDR3 reads CASSQVFGGGYEQYF.

V and J are TRBV24-1 and TRBJ2-7; TCRdb's assignment of TRBD1 cannot be checked, as there is no DNA. CDR3 length equals 18 residues. The germline V gene encodes CDR1 KGHDR and CDR2 SFDVKD. The CDR3 loop reads CATSDLRTGGISSYEQYF.

The J gene is TRBJ1-1, the V gene TRBV20-1; TCRdb gives TRBD1 as the D gene, but with no DNA this cannot be confirmed. Germline CDR1 reads DFQATT; CDR2 reads SNEGSKA (reference sequence). The CDR3 length is 14 residues. CDR3 amino acids: CSALDGTHNTEAFF.

This sequence joins TRBV20-1 and TRBJ2-1; TCRdb picks TRBD1, but there is no DNA to check that call. The CDR3 is 13 amino acids. Germline-derived CDR1 and CDR2 are DFQATT and SNEGSKA (reference sequence). The CDR3 is CSPVSGALNEQFF.